This TCR beta chain was observed in a study of spatial heterogeneity in lung cancer. Across the study: Sequence detection consistently recorded a greater number of beta-chain than alpha-chain sequences.

Time point noted: sample taken at primary tumor resection. Without sorting, whole RNA was sequenced from tumor, nontumor lung or frozen PBMC. Study outcomes and limitations: The appearance of ubiquitous expanded tumor TCRs in blood was greater at resection than follow-up.

Individually, TCR cDNA molecules were each labelled with a unique molecular identifier. Each CDR3 protein gets one entry after TCRdb re-called the 5' RACE reads with MiXCR. Of 65,000 to 85,000 distinct CDR3 sequences listed, under 25% are singletons. This clonotype has just a few counts. Its target is not known. The receptor was derived from a male donor with early-stage non-small cell lung cancer. Sequencing used PBMCs, obtained at surgery.

DNA for the CDR3: TGCGCCAGCAGTCAATCAAGACAAAGCTCCTACGAGCAGTACTTC. This encodes CASSQSRQSSYEQYF. V and J are TRBV23-1 and TRBJ2-7; D remains ambiguous. TRBV23-1 has ORF status, its function being uncertain. V dropped 0 bases and J dropped 0 bases, with 9 bases sitting between them. The CDR3 consists of 15 residues.